This entry lists 20 T cell receptor beta chains sequenced from one sample in a study of Graves' ophthalmopathy and Graves' hyperthyroidism. RNA served as the template for amplifying TCR beta CDR3 regions. Amplification began with first-round RT-PCR using HTBI primers, then second-round multiplex PCR was performed. Each CDR3 protein is one row after TCRdb ran MiXCR on the multiplex PCR reads. The sample has about 700,000 distinct CDR3 sequences, roughly 41% seen once; the top ten hold about 40%. The sequenced material came from peripheral blood. All receptors come from an adult man with Graves' ophthalmopathy.

This clonotype was observed at least ten times. The chain has TRBV5-1 and TRBJ1-1; D is unclear. The CDR3 runs 13 residues. Looked up from germline, CDR1 is SGHRS and CDR2 is YFSETQ. V lost 3 bases and J 5 bases, leaving 11 bases between the germline ends. The CDR3 nucleotides are TGCGCCAGCAGCTCGGACCTATATACTGAAGCTTTCTTT. This sequence encodes CASSSDLYTEAFF.

The rearrangement joins TRBV2 to TRBJ2-2; D is unresolved. This CDR3 is built from 13 residues. Trimming stripped 2 bases from V and 7 bases from J, with 8 bases between. Germline CDR1 reads SNHLY; CDR2 reads FYNNEI. CDR3 in amino acids: CASSERDDGELFF. For the CDR3, the DNA is TGTGCCAGCAGTGAAAGGGATGACGGGGAGCTGTTTTTT.

This clonotype was detected ten times or more. The rearrangement uses TRBV6-5 and TRBJ2-5; weak D call: TRBD1 (6 bases). Looked up from germline, CDR1 is MNHEY and CDR2 is SVGAGI. This CDR3 is 13 amino acids long. Trimming removed 5 bases from V and 3 bases from J, with 10 bases in between. This chain's CDR3 is CASSAYREETQYF. CDR3 DNA sequence: TGTGCCAGCAGTGCTTACAGGGAAGAGACCCAGTACTTC.

This clonotype has a handful of counts. The CDR3 here is CASKGEDYGYTF. CDR3 coding DNA: TGTGCCAGCAAGGGGGAGGACTATGGCTACACCTTC. The rearrangement links TRBV2 to TRBJ1-2; D is perhaps TRBD1 (6 bases). Germline V gene data show CDR1 as SNHLY and CDR2 as FYNNEI. The V end lost 7 bases, the J end lost 3 bases, and 9 bases lay between the germline ends. The CDR3 consists of 12 residues. Full variable domain (outside the CDR3, taken from reference TRBV2 and TRBJ1-2): EPEVTQTPSHQVTQMGQEVILRCVPISNHLYFYWYRQILGQKVEFLVSFYNNEISEKSEIFDDQFSVERPDGSNFTLKIRSTKLEDSAMYFCASKGEDYGYTFGSGTRLTVV.

This clonotype was observed many times. This chain links TRBV7-8 with TRBJ2-5; the D is unclear. V was shortened by 3 bases and J by 4 bases, with 9 bases between the two germline ends. The CDR3 is made up of 13 amino acids. Germline V gene data show CDR1 as SGHVS and CDR2 as FQNEAQ. In DNA form, the CDR3 reads TGTGCCAGCAGCTTTAATATGGGAGAGACCCAGTACTTC. It codes for CASSFNMGETQYF.

The V gene is TRBV6-1, the J gene TRBJ2-7; weak D call: TRBD2 (6 bases). Germline-derived CDR1 and CDR2 are MNHNS and SASEGT. CDR3 length: 15 residues. Trimming shortened V by 7 bases and J by 0 bases, and 16 bases separated the two germline ends. The CDR3 DNA reads TGTGCCAGCATCAACCACCGGGAGAGCTCCTACGAGCAGTACTTC. Amino acid sequence: CASINHRESSYEQYF.

J is TRBJ1-2 and V is TRBV24-1; D gene ambiguous. The germline V and J ends were trimmed by 11 bases and 2 bases, with 14 bases remaining between them. The germline CDR1 and CDR2 sequences are KGHDR and SFDVKD. The CDR3 loop spans 13 amino acids. The CDR3 DNA reads as TGTGCCAGCACCGGACTTGGGAACTATGGCTACACCTTC. Translating gives CASTGLGNYGYTF.

The CDR3 bases are TGTGCCAGCAGTACCCAGGGACCCTCTGGAAACACCATATATTTT. Protein: CASSTQGPSGNTIYF. The rearrangement uses TRBV25-1 and TRBJ1-3; D perhaps matches TRBD1 (5 bases). V shed 5 bases and J shed 0 bases, with 11 bases lying between them. CDR1 is MGHDK, CDR2 SYGVNS, per germline. This CDR3 has 15 amino acids. The full variable domain, completed using reference TRBV25-1 and TRBJ1-3, is EADIYQTPRYLVIGTGKKITLECSQTMGHDKMYWYQQDPGMELHLIHYSYGVNSTEKGDLSSESTVSRIRTEHFPLTLESARPSHTSQYLCASSTQGPSGNTIYFGEGSWLTVV.

The J gene is TRBJ2-7, the V gene TRBV5-1; TRBD2 agrees at 8 bases. Germline values: CDR1 SGHRS, CDR2 YFSETQ. The CDR3 length is 13 residues. V trimming: 4 bases; J trimming: 5 bases; junction bases outside the gene matches: 5. The CDR3 nucleotides are TGCGCCAGCAGCCCCGGGACTAGGGACGAGCAGTACTTC. It yields the protein CASSPGTRDEQYF.

This clonotype appeared a few times. The rearrangement joins TRBV9 to TRBJ1-2; D ambiguous. The V gene's germline CDR1 is SGDLS and CDR2 YYNGEE. V was clipped by 0 bases and J by 6 bases, with 12 bases between them. The CDR3 runs to 14 residues. The CDR3 region is CASSVEFSGNGYTF. In DNA, the CDR3 is TGTGCCAGCAGCGTAGAATTTTCGGGAAATGGCTACACCTTC.

The chain carries TRBV2 and TRBJ1-4; D is perhaps TRBD1 (5 bases). Per germline, CDR1 SNHLY and CDR2 FYNNEI. The CDR3 has 14 amino acids. Trimming removed 5 bases at V and 7 bases at J, with 14 bases between. The CDR3 is CASSRERDGEKLFF. CDR3 coding DNA: TGTGCCAGCAGTCGGGAGAGGGACGGTGAAAAACTGTTTTTT.

The chain joins TRBV28 to TRBJ1-3, with D possibly matching TRBD1 (5 bases). Germline values: CDR1 MDHEN, CDR2 SYDVKM. CDR3 length: 13 residues. V dropped 8 bases and J dropped 4 bases, with 12 bases sitting between them. CDR3 loop: CASSDSLGNTIYF. CDR3 coding DNA: TGTGCCAGCTCCGACAGTCTAGGAAACACCATATATTTT.

This sequence joins TRBV7-2 and TRBJ2-2; no clear D. Trimming left V 6 bases short and J 7 bases short, with 12 bases between. The germline gives CDR1 SGHTA, CDR2 FQGNSA. The CDR3 spans 13 residues. The CDR3: CASSDSVYGELFF. In DNA, the CDR3 is TGTGCCAGCAGTGATAGTGTCTACGGGGAGCTGTTTTTT.

Ten or more counts support this clonotype. The chain combines TRBV7-9 with TRBJ1-5; D call uncertain. With 1 base removed from V and 6 bases from J, the gap between germline ends came to 7 bases. This CDR3 comprises 13 residues. Germline V gene data show CDR1 as SEHNR and CDR2 as FQNEAQ (reference sequence). The CDR3 loop reads CASSLDASQPQHF. The CDR3 nucleotides read TGTGCCAGCAGCTTAGATGCGTCTCAGCCCCAGCATTTT.

The table lists this clonotype with a few counts. The V call is TRBV2, the J call TRBJ1-5; D call uncertain. The germline V gene encodes CDR1 SNHLY and CDR2 FYNNEI. CDR3 length: 19 amino acids. V lost 5 bases and J 0 bases, leaving 23 bases between the germline ends. In nucleotides, the CDR3 is TGTGCCAGCAGTACACACACCGGGCGGAAGGTATATAGCAATCAGCCCCAGCATTTT. It translates to CASSTHTGRKVYSNQPQHF.

V is TRBV14 and J is TRBJ2-3; no reliable D call. Germline CDR1 reads SGHDN; CDR2 reads FVKESK. This CDR3 is built from 14 residues. The V and J ends lost 0 bases and 2 bases respectively, with 6 bases between them. CDR3 sequence: CASSQEWITDTQYF. The CDR3, as DNA: TGTGCCAGCAGCCAAGAATGGATCACAGATACGCAGTATTTT.

The chain joins TRBV7-9 to TRBJ2-6; D unclear. Trimming took off 3 bases at V and 16 bases at J, with 4 bases between the two ends. Per the germline V gene, CDR1 is SEHNR and CDR2 is FQNEAQ (reference sequence). The CDR3 extends over 9 amino acids. CDR3 sequence reads: CASSFGLTF. For the CDR3, the DNA is TGTGCCAGCAGCTTCGGACTGACTTTC. Full variable domain (outside the CDR3, taken from reference TRBV7-9 and TRBJ2-6): DTGVSQNPRHKITKRGQNVTFRCDPISEHNRLYWYRQTLGQGPEFLTYFQNEAQLEKSRLLSDRFSAERPKGSFSTLEIQRTEQGDSAMYLCASSFGLTFGAGSRLTVL.

The V and J genes are TRBV10-3 and TRBJ2-7; D gene uncertain. Germline V gene lookup returns CDR1 ENHRY and CDR2 SYGVKD. Trimming stripped 10 bases from V and 5 bases from J, with 18 bases between. The CDR3 loop spans 13 amino acids. CDR3 sequence: CASSRLGVNEQYF. The CDR3 DNA sequence: TGTGCCAGCAGCCGACTTGGAGTCAACGAGCAGTACTTC.

This clonotype has a handful of counts. This chain uses TRBV12-3 or TRBV12-4 with TRBJ1-4; maybe TRBD1 (5 bases). This CDR3 contains 11 residues. Trimming took 6 bases from V and 8 from J, leaving 7 bases between them. The CDR3 coding sequence is TGTGCCAGCAGGAGGACAGAAAAACTGTTTTTT. Translating it yields CASRRTEKLFF.

The rearrangement uses TRBV2 and TRBJ2-6; D may be TRBD2 (6 bases). The CDR3 loop spans 14 amino acids. In germline, CDR1 is SNHLY, CDR2 FYNNEI. V was shortened by 8 bases and J by 3 bases, with 11 bases between the two germline ends. The CDR3 DNA sequence: TGTGCCAGCTTGGAGGGTATTGGGGCCAACGTCCTGACTTTC. It is translated as CASLEGIGANVLTF.